This TCR beta chain was found in a study of CD8 T cells in Susac syndrome. Concerning this clonotype itself: Its antigen remains unidentified.

Random hexamers primed reverse transcription of about 0.5 to 1 ug RNA. TCR beta CDR3 was amplified by immunoSEQ multiplex PCR. This amplification extended across 54 Vbeta and 13 Jbeta segments. TCRdb independently ran MiXCR on the immunoSEQ multiplex PCR reads; one entry per CDR3 protein. This sample carries about 240,000 distinct CDR3 sequences, almost 97% of them seen once, and the ten largest clones take about 0.095%. TCR beta sequences were obtained from blood CD8+ and CD4+ T cells. Whole-study results and caveats: In Susac patients, clonal expansion was not detected in CD4+ cells.

The CDR3 extends over 15 amino acids. Germline-derived CDR1 and CDR2 are SGDLS and YYNGEE. V shed 1 base, J shed 4 bases, and the junction held 4 bases outside the gene matches. The sample comprised CD4+ T cells from PBMCs. The rearrangement uses TRBV9 and TRBJ2-1; 8 positions agree with TRBD2. This TCR derives from a human donor with Susac syndrome. The CDR3 here is CASSVSLADYNEQFF. The CDR3 region has the DNA TGTGCCAGCAGCGTATCACTAGCGGATTACAATGAGCAGTTCTTC.